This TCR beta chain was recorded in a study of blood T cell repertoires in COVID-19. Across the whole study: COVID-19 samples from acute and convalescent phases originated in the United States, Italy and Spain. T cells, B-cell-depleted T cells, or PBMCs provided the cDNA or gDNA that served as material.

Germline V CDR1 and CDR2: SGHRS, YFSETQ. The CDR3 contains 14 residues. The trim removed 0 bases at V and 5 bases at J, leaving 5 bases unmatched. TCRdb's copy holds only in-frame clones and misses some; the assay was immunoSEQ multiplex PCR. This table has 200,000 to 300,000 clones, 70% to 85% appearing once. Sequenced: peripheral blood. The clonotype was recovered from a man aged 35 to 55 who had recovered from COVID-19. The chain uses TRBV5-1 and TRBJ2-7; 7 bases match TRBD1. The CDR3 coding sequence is TGCGCCAGCAGCTTGGGAGGGGGCCCCCACGAGCAGTACTTC. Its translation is CASSLGGGPHEQYF.